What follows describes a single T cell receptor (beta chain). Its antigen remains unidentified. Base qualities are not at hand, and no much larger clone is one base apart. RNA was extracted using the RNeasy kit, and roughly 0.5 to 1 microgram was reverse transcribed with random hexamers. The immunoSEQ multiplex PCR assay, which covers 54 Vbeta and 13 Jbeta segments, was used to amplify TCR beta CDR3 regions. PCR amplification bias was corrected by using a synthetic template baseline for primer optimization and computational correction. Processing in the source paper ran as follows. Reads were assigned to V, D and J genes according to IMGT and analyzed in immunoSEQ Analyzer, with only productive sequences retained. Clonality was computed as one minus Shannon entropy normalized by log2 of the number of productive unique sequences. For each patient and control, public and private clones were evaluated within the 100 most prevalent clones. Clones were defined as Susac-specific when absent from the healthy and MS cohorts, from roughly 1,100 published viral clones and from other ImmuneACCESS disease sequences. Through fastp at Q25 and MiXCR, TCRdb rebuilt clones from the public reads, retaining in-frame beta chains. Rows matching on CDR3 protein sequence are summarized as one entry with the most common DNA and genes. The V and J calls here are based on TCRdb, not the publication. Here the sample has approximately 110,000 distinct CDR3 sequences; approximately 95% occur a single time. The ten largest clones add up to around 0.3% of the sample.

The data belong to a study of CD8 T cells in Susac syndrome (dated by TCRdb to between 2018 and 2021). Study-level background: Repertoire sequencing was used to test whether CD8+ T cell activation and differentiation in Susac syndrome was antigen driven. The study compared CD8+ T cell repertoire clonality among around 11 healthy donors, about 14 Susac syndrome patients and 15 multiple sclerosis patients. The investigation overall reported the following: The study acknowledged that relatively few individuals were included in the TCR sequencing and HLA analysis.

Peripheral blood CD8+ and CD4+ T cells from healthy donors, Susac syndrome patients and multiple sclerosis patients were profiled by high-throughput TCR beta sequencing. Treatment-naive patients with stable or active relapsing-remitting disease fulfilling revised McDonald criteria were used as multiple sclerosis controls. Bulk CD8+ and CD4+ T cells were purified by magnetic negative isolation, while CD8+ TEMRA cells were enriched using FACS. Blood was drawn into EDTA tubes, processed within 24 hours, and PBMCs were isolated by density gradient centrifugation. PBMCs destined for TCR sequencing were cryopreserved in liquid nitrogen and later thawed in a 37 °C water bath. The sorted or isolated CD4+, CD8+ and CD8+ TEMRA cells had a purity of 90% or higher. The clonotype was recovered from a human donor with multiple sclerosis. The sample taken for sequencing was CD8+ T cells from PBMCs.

The nucleotide sequence is TGTGCCAGCAGCGACAGACTAGCGGGGGACCAAGAGACCCAGTACTTC. Translation gives CASSDRLAGDQETQYF. Recombination joined TRBV7-6 with TRBJ2-5, and TRBD2 matches 12 of the central bases. From its cysteine to its phenylalanine, the CDR3 spans 16 amino acids. The read is trimmed to its CDR3 DNA, 48 bases read in frame from base 1. Trimming removed 5 bases from V and 0 bases from J; the gene matches leave 4 bases unexplained. The germline V gene encodes CDR1 SGHVS and CDR2 FNYEAQ.